Only one count was recorded for the clone carrying this T cell receptor (beta chain). The sample originates from a study of cytomegalovirus exposure and HLA in healthy donors. Study as a whole: The early release's HLA-typed donors yielded 78 million or so unique TCRs.

Primers for the PCR totalled 60 Vbeta and 13 Jbeta. The protocol was immunoSEQ multiplex PCR, while the TCRdb copy is restricted to in-frame clones and leaves out a portion. Among roughly 150,000 clones listed, roughly 84% were seen once. The sequence came from a woman younger than 30 in good health and CMV-seronegative. The sequencing sample was made of PBMCs.

This CDR3 is CASTMDRGFNQPQHF. Written as DNA, the CDR3 is TGTGCCAGTACTATGGACCGGGGATTCAATCAGCCCCAGCATTTT. The V and J genes are TRBV6-1 and TRBJ1-5; D is ambiguous. Germline assignment: CDR1 MNHNS and CDR2 SASEGT. CDR3 length equals 15 residues. The ends were cut back, 9 bases at V and 3 bases at J, with 18 bases in the middle.